The clone carrying this T cell receptor (beta chain) occurred a few times. The antigen remains unidentified. This record comes from a study of identical twins. TCRdb fed the 5' RACE reads into MiXCR, producing one record per CDR3 protein. The sample lists some 660,000 distinct CDR3 sequences; less than 10% were seen once. Every donor was a healthy Caucasian. Trimming took off 1 base at V and 6 bases at J, with 17 bases between the two ends. CDR1 is SGHRS, CDR2 YFSETQ, per germline. CDR3 length: 15 residues. Study-level points and caveats: Cross-sectional statistics underpinned the conclusions; the same donors were not followed.

The same data also contributed to another study, on yellow fever vaccine responses in identical twins. Per that paper: Twins showed a vaccine T cell response that reportedly seemed partly convergent, partly personalized.

The receptor was isolated from a woman younger than 30 in good health. Specimen: PBMCs. The chain combines TRBV5-1 with TRBJ2-7; D not certain. For the CDR3, the DNA is TGCGCCAGCAGCTTGCAACCGCAGAAACCTGGCGAGCAGTACTTC. It specifies CASSLQPQKPGEQYF.